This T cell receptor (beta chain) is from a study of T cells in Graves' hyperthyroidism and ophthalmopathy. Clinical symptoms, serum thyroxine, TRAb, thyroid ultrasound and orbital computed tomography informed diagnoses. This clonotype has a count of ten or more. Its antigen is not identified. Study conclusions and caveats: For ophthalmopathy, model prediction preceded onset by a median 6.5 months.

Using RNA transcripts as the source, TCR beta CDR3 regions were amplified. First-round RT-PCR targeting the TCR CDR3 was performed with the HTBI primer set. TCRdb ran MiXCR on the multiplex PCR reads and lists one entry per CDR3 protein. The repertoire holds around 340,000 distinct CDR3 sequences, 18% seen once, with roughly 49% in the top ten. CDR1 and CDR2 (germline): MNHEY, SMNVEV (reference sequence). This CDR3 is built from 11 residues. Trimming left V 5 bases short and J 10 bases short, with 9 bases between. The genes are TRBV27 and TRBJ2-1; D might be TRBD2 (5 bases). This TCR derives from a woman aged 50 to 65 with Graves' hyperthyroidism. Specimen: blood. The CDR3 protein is CASSGLAEQFF. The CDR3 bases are TGTGCCAGCAGTGGGTTAGCGGAGCAGTTCTTC.